This is a list of T cell receptor beta chains from one sample in a study of cytomegalovirus exposure and HLA in healthy donors. This table comes from immunoSEQ multiplex PCR, and its TCRdb copy is limited to in-frame clones, with some not included. Seen here are around 190,000 clones, around 77% observed once, and the top ten hold 2.9%. Sequenced material: PBMCs. Source of these receptors: a woman aged 30 to 39 in good health and CMV-seronegative. Both conserved end residues are part of each CDR3. D genes are given only for firm matches. For some rows the clone size is stated as once, few or many, or as a class when expanded; others skip it.

D gene,clone size,V gene,J gene,CDR3 DNA,CDR3 protein
TRBD2,-,TRBV30,TRBJ2-3,TGTGCCTGGGAGAGACTAGCGGGGGGGGGAGATACGCAGTATTTT,CAWERLAGGGDTQYF
TRBD1,-,TRBV30,TRBJ2-7,TGTGCCTGGAGTGTGGGACAGCTAGAGGTCGAGCAGTACTTC,CAWSVGQLEVEQYF
-,once,TRBV10-3,TRBJ1-2,TGTGCCATCAGTGAGCGGGGGGACTATGGCTACACCTTC,CAISERGDYGYTF
TRBD2,-,TRBV6-5,TRBJ2-1,TGTGCCAGCAGTTCCGGGACTAGCGGCCTTAATGAGCAGTTCTTC,CASSSGTSGLNEQFF
-,-,TRBV11-3,TRBJ2-1,TGTGCCAGCAGCTTGGGCTGGAATGAGCAGTTCTTC,CASSLGWNEQFF
TRBD2,-,TRBV2,TRBJ2-7,TGTGCCAGCAGCAAAACGGGACTAGCTTACGAGCAGTACTTC,CASSKTGLAYEQYF
TRBD2,few,TRBV5-1,TRBJ2-7,TGCGCCAGCAGCTTGTCCCGGTCCGGGGGGAGCGAGCAGTACTTC,CASSLSRSGGSEQYF
TRBD1,once,TRBV27,TRBJ2-7,TGTGCCAGCAGTTTAGGGACAGCATCCTACGAGCAGTACTTC,CASSLGTASYEQYF
TRBD1,-,TRBV25-1,TRBJ2-3,TGTGCCAGTACCCTCGGACAGGGGAACACAGATACGCAGTATTTT,CASTLGQGNTDTQYF
-,-,TRBV7-6,TRBJ2-4,TGTGCCAGCAGCTTACTTGGCGGGGCAGACCAAAACATTCAGTACTTC,CASSLLGGADQNIQYF
TRBD2,-,TRBV7-8,TRBJ2-5,TGTGCCAGCAGCTTATGGTTGACTGCGGGAGTGGGCGAGACCCAGTACTTC,CASSLWLTAGVGETQYF
-,-,TRBV5-1,TRBJ2-7,TGCGCCAGCAGCTTGGGGACAGTGGGCTTCCACGAGCAGTACTTC,CASSLGTVGFHEQYF
-,-,TRBV7-9,TRBJ1-1,TGTGCCAGCAGCTTATTAAACATGAACACTGAAGCTTTCTTT,CASSLLNMNTEAFF
-,-,TRBV27,TRBJ1-5,TGTGCCAGCAGCGGGCAGGGGTTCTCGCCCCAGCATTTT,CASSGQGFSPQHF
-,-,TRBV5-1,TRBJ2-7,TGCGCCAGCAGCTTGGACCCGGGCGGGCCCCTCGAGCAGTACTTC,CASSLDPGGPLEQYF
TRBD1,-,TRBV5-1,TRBJ2-1,TGCGCCAGCAGCTTGCGCTCCGGGACAGGGCCGTACAATGAGCAGTTCTTC,CASSLRSGTGPYNEQFF
-,-,TRBV19,TRBJ2-2,TGTGCCAGTAGTATAGATGTCGGCACCGGGGAGCTGTTTTTT,CASSIDVGTGELFF
-,-,TRBV15,TRBJ2-2,TGTGCCACCAGCAGAGACGGGGTCGGGGTTTGGGGAGGGAACACCGGGGAGCTGTTTTTT,CATSRDGVGVWGGNTGELFF
-,-,TRBV25-1,TRBJ2-3,TGTGCCAGCAGTGAATCGAGGACAGCGGGAACAGATACGCAGTATTTT,CASSESRTAGTDTQYF
-,few,TRBV5-4,TRBJ2-1,TGTGCCAGCAGCTCTCTGGGGCTAGACAATGAGCAGTTCTTC,CASSSLGLDNEQFF
-,few,TRBV28,TRBJ1-2,TGTGCCAGCAGCCTTAGTACGAACTATGGCTACACCTTC,CASSLSTNYGYTF
-,-,TRBV30,TRBJ1-2,TGTGCCTGGAGGTTAATACTTTCGTCTGGCTACACCTTC,CAWRLILSSGYTF
-,-,TRBV28,TRBJ2-7,TGTGCCAGCATGCAGGGGTGGTCCTACGAGCAGTACTTC,CASMQGWSYEQYF
-,-,TRBV19,TRBJ1-2,TGTGCCAGTAGGCGGGACGGGGTCTTAAACTTGGGGAACTATGGCTACACCTTC,CASRRDGVLNLGNYGYTF
-,-,TRBV28,TRBJ2-1,TGTGCCAGCAGTTTGTCGGGGAAACTCCCCTACAATGAGCAGTTCTTC,CASSLSGKLPYNEQFF
-,-,TRBV29-1,TRBJ2-7,TGCAGCGTTGAGGGGGCCACCTACGAGCAGTACTTC,CSVEGATYEQYF
-,-,TRBV7-9,TRBJ2-7,TGTGCCAGCAGCTTAGTCGGGACATTCCCCTACGAGCAGTACTTC,CASSLVGTFPYEQYF
TRBD2,-,TRBV5-1,TRBJ2-5,TGCGCCAGCAGAAGCACGAAAGGGACTAGCCAGCAAGAGACCCAGTACTTC,CASRSTKGTSQQETQYF
-,-,TRBV5-1,TRBJ2-2,TGCGCCAGCAGCTTCCAATACGAGCGGTACACGAACACCGGGGAGCTGTTTTTT,CASSFQYERYTNTGELFF
-,-,TRBV5-1,TRBJ1-3,TGCGCCAGCAGCTTGGAGCCGGGGTCAACAGGAAACACCATATATTTT,CASSLEPGSTGNTIYF
TRBD1,-,TRBV6-1,TRBJ2-7,TGTGCCAGCAGCAATTACCGGGACAGTCCCTACGAGCAGTACTTC,CASSNYRDSPYEQYF